The 4 T cell receptor beta chains below were found in one sample sequenced in a study of shared clonotypes between healthy human individuals. The naive CD8 subset, CD45RO-negative cells positively selected for CCR7, excluded terminally differentiated effector memory CD45RA+ cells. Method: immunoSEQ multiplex PCR; TCRdb's copy keeps in-frame clones and lacks some. The sample yields more than 2 million clones, just under 95% seen once. Sequences were obtained from naive CD8+ T cells sorted from blood. The origin of the receptors is a man between 18 and 29 years old in good health.

The V gene is TRBV4-3, the J gene TRBJ1-2; D possibly corresponds to TRBD1 (6 bases). CDR1 and CDR2 (germline): LGHNA, YSLEER. CDR3 size: 19 residues. The V end lost 0 bases, the J end lost 0 bases, and 20 bases lay between the germline ends. Here the CDR3 DNA reads TGCGCCAGCAGCCAAGATACGGCAGGGGAAACCTTAGCTAACTATGGCTACACCTTC. It codes for CASSQDTAGETLANYGYTF.

The V gene is TRBV30, the J gene TRBJ1-1; D gene uncertain. V lost 2 bases to trimming and J lost 11 bases, with 12 bases between them. The CDR3 is made up of 11 amino acids. Germline V gene sequence: CDR1 GTSNPN, CDR2 SVGIG (reference sequence). The CDR3 sequence: CAWSQRRAAFF. CDR3 DNA: TGTGCCTGGAGTCAGAGGCGGGCGGCTTTCTTT. Drawing the rest from reference TRBV30 and TRBJ1-1, the complete variable domain is SQTIHQWPATLVQPVGSPLSLECTVEGTSNPNLYWYRQAAGRGLQLLFYSVGIGQISSEVPQNLSASRPQDRQFILSSKKLLLSDSGFYLCAWSQRRAAFFGQGTRLTVV.

The chain employs TRBV28 and TRBJ2-7; D unclear. The ends were cut back, 2 bases at V and 2 bases at J, with 13 bases in the middle. The germline V gene has CDR1 MDHEN and CDR2 SYDVKM. This CDR3 is built from 15 residues. CDR3 region: CASSLRAYSPYEQYF. The CDR3 DNA reads TGTGCCAGCAGTTTACGGGCTTACAGCCCCTACGAGCAGTACTTC.

The gene calls are TRBV4-1 and TRBJ2-1; 8 bases line up with TRBD1. Germline-derived CDR1 and CDR2 are MGHRA and YSYEKL. With V trimmed by 4 bases and J by 16 bases, 6 bases remained unmatched. The CDR3 contains 11 residues. Here the CDR3 DNA reads TGCGCCAGCAGCCCTACGGGACAGGAATTCTTC. Encoded protein: CASSPTGQEFF.